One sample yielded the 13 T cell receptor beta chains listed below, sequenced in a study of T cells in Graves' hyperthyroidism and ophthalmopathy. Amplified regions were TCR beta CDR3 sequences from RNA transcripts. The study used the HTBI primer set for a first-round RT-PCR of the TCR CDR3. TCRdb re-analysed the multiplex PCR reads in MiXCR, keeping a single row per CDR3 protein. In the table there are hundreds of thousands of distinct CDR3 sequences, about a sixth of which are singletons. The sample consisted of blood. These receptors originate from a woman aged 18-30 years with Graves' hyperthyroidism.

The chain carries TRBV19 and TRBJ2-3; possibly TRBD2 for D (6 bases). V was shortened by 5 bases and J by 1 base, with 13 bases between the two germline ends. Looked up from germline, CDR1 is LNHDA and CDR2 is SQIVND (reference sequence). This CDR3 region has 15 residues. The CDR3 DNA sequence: TGTGCCAGTAGTTGGGGGGACCTCCGCACAGATACGCAGTATTTT. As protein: CASSWGDLRTDTQYF.

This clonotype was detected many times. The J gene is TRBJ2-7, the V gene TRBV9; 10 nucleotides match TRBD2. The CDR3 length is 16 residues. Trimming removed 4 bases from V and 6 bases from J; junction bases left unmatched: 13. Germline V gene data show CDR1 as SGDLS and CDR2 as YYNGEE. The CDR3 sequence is CASSLNIAGGISEQYF. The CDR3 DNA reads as TGTGCCAGCAGCTTAAATATAGCGGGAGGAATATCCGAGCAGTACTTC.

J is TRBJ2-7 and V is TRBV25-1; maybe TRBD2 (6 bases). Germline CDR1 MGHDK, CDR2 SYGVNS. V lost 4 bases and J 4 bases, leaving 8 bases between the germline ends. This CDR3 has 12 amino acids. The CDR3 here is CASSGGEYEQYF. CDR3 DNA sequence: TGTGCCAGCAGTGGGGGGGAATACGAGCAGTACTTC.

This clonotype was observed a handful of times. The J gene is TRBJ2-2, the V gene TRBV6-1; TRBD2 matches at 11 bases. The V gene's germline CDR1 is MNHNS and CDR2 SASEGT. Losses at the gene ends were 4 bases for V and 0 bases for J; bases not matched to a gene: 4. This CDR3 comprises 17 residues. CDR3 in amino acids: CASSATSGGSNTGELFF. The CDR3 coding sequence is TGTGCCAGCAGTGCTACTAGCGGGGGATCGAACACCGGGGAGCTGTTTTTT.

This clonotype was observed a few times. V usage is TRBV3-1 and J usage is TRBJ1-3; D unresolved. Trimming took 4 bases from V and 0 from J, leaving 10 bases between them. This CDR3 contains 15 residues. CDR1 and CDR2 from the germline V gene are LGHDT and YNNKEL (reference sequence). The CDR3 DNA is TGTGCCAGCAGCCCCGGGCCGACCTCTGGAAACACCATATATTTT. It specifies CASSPGPTSGNTIYF.

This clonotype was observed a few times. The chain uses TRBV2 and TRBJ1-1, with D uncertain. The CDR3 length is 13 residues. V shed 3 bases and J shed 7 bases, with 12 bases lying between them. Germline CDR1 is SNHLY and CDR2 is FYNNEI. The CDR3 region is CASSEIYLGEAFF. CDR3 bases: TGTGCCAGCAGTGAGATATATCTCGGTGAAGCTTTCTTT.

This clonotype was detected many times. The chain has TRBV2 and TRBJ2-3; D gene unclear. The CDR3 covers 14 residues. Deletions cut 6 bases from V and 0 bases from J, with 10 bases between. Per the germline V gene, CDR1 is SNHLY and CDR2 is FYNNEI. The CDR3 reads CASRTRLSTDTQYF. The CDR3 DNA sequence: TGTGCCAGCAGAACGAGGTTGAGCACAGATACGCAGTATTTT.

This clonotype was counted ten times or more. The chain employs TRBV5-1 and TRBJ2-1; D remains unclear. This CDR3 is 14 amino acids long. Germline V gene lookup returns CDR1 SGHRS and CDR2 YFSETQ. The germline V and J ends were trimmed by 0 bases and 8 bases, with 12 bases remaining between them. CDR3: CASSLGQVLDEQFF. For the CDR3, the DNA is TGCGCCAGCAGCTTGGGGCAGGTATTAGATGAGCAGTTCTTC.

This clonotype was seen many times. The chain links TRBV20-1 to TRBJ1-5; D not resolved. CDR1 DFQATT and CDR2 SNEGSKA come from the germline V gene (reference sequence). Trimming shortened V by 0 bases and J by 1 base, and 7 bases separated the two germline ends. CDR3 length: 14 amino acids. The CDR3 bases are TGCAGTGCTAGAGATTCTTCCAGCAATCAGCCCCAGCATTTT. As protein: CSARDSSSNQPQHF.

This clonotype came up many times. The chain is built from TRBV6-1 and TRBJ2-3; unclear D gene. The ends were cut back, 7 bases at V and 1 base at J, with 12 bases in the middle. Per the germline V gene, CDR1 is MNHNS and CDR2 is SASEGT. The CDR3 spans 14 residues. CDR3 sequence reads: CASTPLLGTDTQYF. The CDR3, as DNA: TGTGCCAGCACACCTCTTCTCGGCACAGATACGCAGTATTTT.

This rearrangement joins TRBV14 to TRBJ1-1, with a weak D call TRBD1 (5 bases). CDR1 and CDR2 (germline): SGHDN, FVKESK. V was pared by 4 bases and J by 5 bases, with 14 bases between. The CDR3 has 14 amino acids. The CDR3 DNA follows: TGTGCCAGCAGCCGATTCAGGGCTCTGACTGAAGCTTTCTTT. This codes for CASSRFRALTEAFF.

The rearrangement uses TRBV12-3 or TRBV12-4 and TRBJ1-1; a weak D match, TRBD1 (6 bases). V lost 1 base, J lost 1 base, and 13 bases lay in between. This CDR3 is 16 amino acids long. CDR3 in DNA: TGTGCCAGCAGTTTAGAGGGGGGGGATGGGAACACTGAAGCTTTCTTT. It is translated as CASSLEGGDGNTEAFF.

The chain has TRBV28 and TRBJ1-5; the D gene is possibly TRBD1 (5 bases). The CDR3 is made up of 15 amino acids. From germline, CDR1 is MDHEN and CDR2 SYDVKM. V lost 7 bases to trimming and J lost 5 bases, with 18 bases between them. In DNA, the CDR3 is TGTGCCAGCACCTTGCATAGGGGTTGGGATCAGCCCCAGCATTTT. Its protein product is CASTLHRGWDQPQHF.